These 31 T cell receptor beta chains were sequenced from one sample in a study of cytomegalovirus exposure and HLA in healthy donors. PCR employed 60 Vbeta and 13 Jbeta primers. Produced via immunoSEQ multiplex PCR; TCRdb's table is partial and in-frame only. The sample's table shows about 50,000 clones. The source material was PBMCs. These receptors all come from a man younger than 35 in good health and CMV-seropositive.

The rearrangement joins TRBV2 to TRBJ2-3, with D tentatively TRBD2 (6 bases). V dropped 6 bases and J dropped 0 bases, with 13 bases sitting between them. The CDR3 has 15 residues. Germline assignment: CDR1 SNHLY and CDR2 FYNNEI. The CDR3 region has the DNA TGTGCCAGCAGGCTGACTAGGTCTAGCACAGATACGCAGTATTTT. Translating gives CASRLTRSSTDTQYF.

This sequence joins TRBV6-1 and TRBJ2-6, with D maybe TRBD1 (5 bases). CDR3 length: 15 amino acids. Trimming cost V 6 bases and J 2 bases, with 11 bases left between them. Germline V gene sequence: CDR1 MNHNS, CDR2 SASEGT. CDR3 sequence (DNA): TGTGCCAGCAGCAATTGGGGCACTGGGGCCAACGTCCTGACTTTC. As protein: CASSNWGTGANVLTF.

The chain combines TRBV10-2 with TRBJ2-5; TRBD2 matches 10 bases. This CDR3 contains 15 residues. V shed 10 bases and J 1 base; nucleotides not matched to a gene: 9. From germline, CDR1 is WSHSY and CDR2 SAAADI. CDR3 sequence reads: CATGERTSGQETQYF. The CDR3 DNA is TGCGCCACAGGGGAGAGGACTAGCGGCCAAGAGACCCAGTACTTC.

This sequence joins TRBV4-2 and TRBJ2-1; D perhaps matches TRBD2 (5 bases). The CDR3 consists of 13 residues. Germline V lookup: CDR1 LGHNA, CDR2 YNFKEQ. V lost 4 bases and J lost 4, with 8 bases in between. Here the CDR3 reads CASSLGLYNEQFF. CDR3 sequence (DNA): TGTGCCAGCAGCCTCGGACTTTACAATGAGCAGTTCTTC.

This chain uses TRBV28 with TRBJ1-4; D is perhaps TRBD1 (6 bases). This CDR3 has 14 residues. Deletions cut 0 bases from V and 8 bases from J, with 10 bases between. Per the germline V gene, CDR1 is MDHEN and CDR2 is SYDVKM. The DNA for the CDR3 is TGTGCCAGCAGTTTATGGGGGGGGCGGGAAAAACTGTTTTTT. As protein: CASSLWGGREKLFF.

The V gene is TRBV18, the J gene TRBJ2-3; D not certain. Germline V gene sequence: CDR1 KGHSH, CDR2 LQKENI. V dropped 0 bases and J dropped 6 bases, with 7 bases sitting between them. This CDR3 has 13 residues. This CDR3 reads CASSPPIADTQYF. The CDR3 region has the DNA TGTGCCAGCTCACCACCGATCGCGGATACGCAGTATTTT.

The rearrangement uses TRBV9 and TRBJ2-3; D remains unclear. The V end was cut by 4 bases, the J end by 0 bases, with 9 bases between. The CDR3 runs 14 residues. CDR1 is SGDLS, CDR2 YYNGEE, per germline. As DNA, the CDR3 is TGTGCCAGCAGCATCGAGGTCAGCACAGATACGCAGTATTTT. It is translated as CASSIEVSTDTQYF.

CDR3 DNA: TGTGCCAGCAGCGTACACTCTGGGGCCAACGTCCTGACTTTC. It translates to CASSVHSGANVLTF. The rearrangement joins TRBV9 to TRBJ2-6; no reliable D call. V shed 1 base and J shed 0 bases, with 2 bases lying between them. The germline gives CDR1 SGDLS, CDR2 YYNGEE. The CDR3 is made up of 14 amino acids.

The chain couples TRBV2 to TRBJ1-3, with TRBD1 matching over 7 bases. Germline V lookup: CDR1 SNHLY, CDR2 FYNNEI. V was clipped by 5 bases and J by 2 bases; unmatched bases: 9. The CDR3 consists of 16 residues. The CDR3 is CASSPSRGLTGNTIYF. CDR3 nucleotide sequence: TGTGCCAGCAGTCCCTCGAGGGGGCTAACTGGAAACACCATATATTTT.

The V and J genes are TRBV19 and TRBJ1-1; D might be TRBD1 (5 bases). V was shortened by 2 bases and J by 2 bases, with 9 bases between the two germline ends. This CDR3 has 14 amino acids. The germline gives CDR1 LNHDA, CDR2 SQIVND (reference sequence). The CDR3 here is CASSIPGLNTEAFF. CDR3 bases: TGTGCCAGTAGTATACCAGGGTTAAACACTGAAGCTTTCTTT.

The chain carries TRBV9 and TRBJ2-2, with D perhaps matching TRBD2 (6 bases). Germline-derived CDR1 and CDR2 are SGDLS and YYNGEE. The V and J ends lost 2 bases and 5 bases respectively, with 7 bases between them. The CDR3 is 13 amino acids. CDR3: CASSVGGTGELFF. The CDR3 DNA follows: TGTGCCAGCAGCGTCGGGGGTACCGGGGAGCTGTTTTTT.

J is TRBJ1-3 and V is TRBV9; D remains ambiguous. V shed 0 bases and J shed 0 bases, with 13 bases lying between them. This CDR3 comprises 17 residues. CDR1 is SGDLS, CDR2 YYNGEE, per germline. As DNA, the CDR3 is TGTGCCAGCAGCGTAGCCGGGAGGCAGGACTCTGGAAACACCATATATTTT. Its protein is CASSVAGRQDSGNTIYF.

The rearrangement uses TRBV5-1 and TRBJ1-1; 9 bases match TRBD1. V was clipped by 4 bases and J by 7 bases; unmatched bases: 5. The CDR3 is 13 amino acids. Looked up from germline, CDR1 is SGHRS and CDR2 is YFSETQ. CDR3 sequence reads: CASSPQGASEAFF. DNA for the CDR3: TGCGCCAGCAGCCCACAGGGGGCTAGTGAAGCTTTCTTT.

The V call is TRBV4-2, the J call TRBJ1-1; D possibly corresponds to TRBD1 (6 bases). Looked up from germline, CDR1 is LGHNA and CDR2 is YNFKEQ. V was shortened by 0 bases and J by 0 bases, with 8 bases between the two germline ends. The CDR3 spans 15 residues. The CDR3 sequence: CASSQDQGLNTEAFF. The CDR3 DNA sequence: TGTGCCAGCAGCCAAGATCAGGGGTTGAACACTGAAGCTTTCTTT.

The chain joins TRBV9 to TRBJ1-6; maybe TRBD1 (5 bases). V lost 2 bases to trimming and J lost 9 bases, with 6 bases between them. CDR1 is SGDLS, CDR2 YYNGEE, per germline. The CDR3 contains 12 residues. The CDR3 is CASSVGGSPLHF. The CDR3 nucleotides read TGTGCCAGCAGCGTGGGGGGTTCACCCCTCCACTTT. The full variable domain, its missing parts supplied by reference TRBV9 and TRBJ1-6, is DSGVTQTPKHLITATGQRVTLRCSPRSGDLSVYWYQQSLDQGLQFLIQYYNGEERAKGNILERFSAQQFPDLHSELNLSSLELGDSALYFCASSVGGSPLHFGNGTRLTVT.

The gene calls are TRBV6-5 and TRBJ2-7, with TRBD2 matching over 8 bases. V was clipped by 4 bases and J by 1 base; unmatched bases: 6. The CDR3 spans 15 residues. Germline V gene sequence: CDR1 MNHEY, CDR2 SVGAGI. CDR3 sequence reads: CASSSSGTRSYEQYF. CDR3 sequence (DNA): TGTGCCAGCAGTTCGTCCGGGACTAGGTCCTACGAGCAGTACTTC.

The CDR3 DNA is TGTGCCAGCAGTGAACTAGGGGGCGCCCACGAGCAGTACTTC. Translating gives CASSELGGAHEQYF. The rearrangement links TRBV25-1 to TRBJ2-7, with 7 bases that match TRBD1. CDR1 is MGHDK and CDR2 is SYGVNS in the germline V gene. Unmatched junction bases numbered 6, after V lost 2 bases and J lost 5 bases. The CDR3 covers 14 residues.

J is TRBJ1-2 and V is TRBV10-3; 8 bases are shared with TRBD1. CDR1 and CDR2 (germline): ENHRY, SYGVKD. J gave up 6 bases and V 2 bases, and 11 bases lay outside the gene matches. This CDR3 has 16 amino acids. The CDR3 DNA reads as TGTGCCATCAGTGAGGCTACACTGGACAGGGCGGATGGCTACACCTTC. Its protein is CAISEATLDRADGYTF.

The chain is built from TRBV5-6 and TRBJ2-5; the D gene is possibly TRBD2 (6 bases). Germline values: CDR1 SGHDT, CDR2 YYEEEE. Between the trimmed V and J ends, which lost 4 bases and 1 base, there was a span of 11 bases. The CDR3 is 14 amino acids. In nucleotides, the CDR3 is TGTGCCAGCAGCCCCCCGGGAGTCCAAGAGACCCAGTACTTC. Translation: CASSPPGVQETQYF. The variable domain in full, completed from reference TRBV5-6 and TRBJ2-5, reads DAGVTQSPTHLIKTRGQQVTLRCSPKSGHDTVSWYQQALGQGPQFIFQYYEEEERQRGNFPDRFSGHQFPNYSSELNVNALLLGDSALYLCASSPPGVQETQYFGPGTRLLVL.

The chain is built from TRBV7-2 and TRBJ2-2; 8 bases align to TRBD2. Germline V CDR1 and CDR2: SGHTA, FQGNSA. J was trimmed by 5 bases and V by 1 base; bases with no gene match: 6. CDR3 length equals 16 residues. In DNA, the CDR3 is TGTGCCAGCAGCTTAGATCCGGGAGGGAGAACCGGGGAGCTGTTTTTT. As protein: CASSLDPGGRTGELFF.

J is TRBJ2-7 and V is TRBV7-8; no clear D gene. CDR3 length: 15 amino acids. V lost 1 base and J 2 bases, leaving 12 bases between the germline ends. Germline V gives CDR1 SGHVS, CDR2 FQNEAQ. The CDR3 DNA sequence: TGTGCCAGCAGCTTAGAGGTTAGCCGAACCTACGAGCAGTACTTC. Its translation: CASSLEVSRTYEQYF.

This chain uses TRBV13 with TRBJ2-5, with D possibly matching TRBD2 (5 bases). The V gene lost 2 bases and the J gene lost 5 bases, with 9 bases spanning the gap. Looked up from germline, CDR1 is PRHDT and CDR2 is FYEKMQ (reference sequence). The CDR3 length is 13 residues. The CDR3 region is CASSLRSGETQYF. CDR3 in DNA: TGTGCCAGCAGCTTACGTTCGGGGGAGACCCAGTACTTC.

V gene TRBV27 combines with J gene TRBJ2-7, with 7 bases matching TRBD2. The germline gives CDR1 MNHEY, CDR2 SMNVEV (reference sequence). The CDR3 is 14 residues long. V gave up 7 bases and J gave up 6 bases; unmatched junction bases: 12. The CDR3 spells CASTPEAGKFEQYF. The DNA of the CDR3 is TGTGCCAGCACCCCGGAAGCGGGAAAATTCGAGCAGTACTTC.

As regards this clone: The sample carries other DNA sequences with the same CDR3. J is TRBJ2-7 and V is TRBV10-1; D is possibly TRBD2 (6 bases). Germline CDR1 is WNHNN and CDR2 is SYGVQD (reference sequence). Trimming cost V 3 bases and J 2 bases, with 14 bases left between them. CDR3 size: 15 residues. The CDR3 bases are TGCGCCAGCAGTGAATCTACCCCGGGGGCCTACGAGCAGTACTTC. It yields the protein CASSESTPGAYEQYF.

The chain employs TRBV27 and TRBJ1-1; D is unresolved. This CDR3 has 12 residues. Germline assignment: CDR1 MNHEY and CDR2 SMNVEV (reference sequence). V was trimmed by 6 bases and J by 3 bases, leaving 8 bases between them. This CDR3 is CASRGWYTEAFF. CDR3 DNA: TGTGCCAGCAGGGGCTGGTACACTGAAGCTTTCTTT.

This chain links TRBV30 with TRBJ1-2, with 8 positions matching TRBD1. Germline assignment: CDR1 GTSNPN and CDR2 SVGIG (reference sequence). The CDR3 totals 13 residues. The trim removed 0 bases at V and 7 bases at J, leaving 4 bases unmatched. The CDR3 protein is CAWSVRTGRGYTF. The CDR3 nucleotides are TGTGCCTGGAGTGTCCGGACAGGGCGTGGCTACACCTTC.

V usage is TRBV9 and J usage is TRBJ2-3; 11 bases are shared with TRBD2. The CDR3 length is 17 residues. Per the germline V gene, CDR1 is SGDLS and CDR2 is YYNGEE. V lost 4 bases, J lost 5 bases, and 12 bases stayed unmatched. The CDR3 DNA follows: TGTGCCAGCAGCCCGAGGGTAGCGGGAGGGCCGGGAGATACGCAGTATTTT. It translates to CASSPRVAGGPGDTQYF.

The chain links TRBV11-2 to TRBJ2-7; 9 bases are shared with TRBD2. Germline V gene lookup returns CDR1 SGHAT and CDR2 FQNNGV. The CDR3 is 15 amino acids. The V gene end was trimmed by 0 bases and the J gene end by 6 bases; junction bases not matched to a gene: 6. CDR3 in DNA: TGTGCCAGCAGCTTAGATCGTGCGGGGGGGGGCGAGCAGTACTTC. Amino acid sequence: CASSLDRAGGGEQYF.

Here the CDR3 reads CASSQDTPSGINEQFF. The CDR3 DNA sequence: TGTGCCAGCAGCCAAGATACACCTAGCGGGATCAATGAGCAGTTCTTC. The chain recombines TRBV4-2 with TRBJ2-1; TRBD2 agrees at 9 bases. The V and J ends lost 0 bases and 6 bases, in that order; junction bases with no gene match: 6. The CDR3 totals 16 residues. CDR1 is LGHNA, CDR2 YNFKEQ, per germline.

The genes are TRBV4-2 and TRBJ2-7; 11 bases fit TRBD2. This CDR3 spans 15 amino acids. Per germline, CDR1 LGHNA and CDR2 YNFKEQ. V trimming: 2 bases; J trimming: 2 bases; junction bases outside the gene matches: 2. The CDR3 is CASSQSTSGAYEQYF. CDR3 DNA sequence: TGTGCCAGCAGCCAATCGACTAGCGGGGCCTACGAGCAGTACTTC.

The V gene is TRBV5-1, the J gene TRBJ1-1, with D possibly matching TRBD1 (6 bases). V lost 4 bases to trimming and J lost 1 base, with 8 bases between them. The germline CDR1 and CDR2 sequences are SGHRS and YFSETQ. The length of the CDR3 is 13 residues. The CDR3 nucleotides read TGCGCCAGCAGCCGAGGGGGGAACACTGAAGCTTTCTTT. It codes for CASSRGGNTEAFF.